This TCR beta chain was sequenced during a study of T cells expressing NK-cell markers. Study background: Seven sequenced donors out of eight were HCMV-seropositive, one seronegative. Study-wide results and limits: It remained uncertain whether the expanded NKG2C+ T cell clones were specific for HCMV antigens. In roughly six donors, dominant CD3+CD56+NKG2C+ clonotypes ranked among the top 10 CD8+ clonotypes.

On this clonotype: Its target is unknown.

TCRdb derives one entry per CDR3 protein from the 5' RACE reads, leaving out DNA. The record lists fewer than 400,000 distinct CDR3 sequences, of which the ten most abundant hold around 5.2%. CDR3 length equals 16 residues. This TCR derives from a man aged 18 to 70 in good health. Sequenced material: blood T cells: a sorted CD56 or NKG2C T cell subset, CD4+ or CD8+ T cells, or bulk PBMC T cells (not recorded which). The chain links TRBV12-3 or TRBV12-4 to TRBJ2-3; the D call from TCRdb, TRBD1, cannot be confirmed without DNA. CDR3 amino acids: CASSLIGGLSTDTQYF.